The clone carrying this T cell receptor (beta chain) was seen a handful of times. CDR3 length: 15 residues. Trimming removed 4 bases at V and 5 bases at J, with 19 bases between. These data belong to a study of early T cells in non-severe SARS-CoV-2 infection. Across the whole study: Sequencing of bulk RNA from unsorted whole blood was done, without chain pairing.

In TCRdb, the 5' RACE reads were re-called with MiXCR into one record per CDR3 protein. The sample carries around 80,000 distinct CDR3 sequences, about an eighth recorded once. The chain uses TRBV5-3 and TRBJ2-7; D possibly uses TRBD1 or TRBD2 (5 bases each). TRBV5-3 is filed as an ORF, its function uncertain. Source material: whole blood. The receptor's source is an adult who was a healthcare worker with PCR-confirmed SARS-CoV-2 infection or an uninfected control (not recorded which). The CDR3 bases are TGTGCCAGAAGCCCCCGGGACGGGGAAAAAGACGAGCAGTACTTC. Protein product: CARSPRDGEKDEQYF.